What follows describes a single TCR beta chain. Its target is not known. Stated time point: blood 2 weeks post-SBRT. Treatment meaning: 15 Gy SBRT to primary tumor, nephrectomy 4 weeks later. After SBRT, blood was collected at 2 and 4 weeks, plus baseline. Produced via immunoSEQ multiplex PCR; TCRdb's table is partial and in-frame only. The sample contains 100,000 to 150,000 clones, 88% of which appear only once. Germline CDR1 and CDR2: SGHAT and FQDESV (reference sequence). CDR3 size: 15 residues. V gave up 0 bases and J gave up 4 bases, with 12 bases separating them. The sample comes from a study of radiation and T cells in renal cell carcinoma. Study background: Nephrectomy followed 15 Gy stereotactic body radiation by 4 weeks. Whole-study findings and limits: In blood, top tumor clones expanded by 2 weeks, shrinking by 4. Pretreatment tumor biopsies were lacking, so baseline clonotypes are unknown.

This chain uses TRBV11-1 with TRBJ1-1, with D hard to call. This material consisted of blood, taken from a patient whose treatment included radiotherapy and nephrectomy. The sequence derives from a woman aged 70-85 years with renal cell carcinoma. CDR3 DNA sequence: TGTGCCAGCAGCTTAGCGGACCTAGGCGGCACTGAAGCTTTCTTT. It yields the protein CASSLADLGGTEAFF.